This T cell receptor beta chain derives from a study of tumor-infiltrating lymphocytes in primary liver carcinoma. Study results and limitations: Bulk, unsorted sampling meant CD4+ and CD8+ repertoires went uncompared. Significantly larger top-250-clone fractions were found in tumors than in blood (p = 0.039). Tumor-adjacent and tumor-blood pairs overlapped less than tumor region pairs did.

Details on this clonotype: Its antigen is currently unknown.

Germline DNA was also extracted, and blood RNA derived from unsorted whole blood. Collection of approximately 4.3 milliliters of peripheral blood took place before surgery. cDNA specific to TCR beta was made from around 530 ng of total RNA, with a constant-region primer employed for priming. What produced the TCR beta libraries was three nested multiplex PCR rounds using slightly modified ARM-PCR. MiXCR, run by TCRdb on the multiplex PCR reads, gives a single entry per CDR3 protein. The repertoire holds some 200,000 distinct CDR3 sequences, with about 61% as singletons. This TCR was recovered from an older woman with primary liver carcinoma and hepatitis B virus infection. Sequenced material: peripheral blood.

CDR3 loop: CASSHSSYEQYF. The CDR3 nucleotides read TGTGCCAGCAGTCACAGCTCCTACGAGCAGTACTTC. The J gene is TRBJ2-7, the V gene TRBV2; D not certain. The CDR3 runs 12 residues. The germline gives CDR1 SNHLY, CDR2 FYNNEI. V dropped 5 bases and J dropped 0 bases, with 5 bases sitting between them.